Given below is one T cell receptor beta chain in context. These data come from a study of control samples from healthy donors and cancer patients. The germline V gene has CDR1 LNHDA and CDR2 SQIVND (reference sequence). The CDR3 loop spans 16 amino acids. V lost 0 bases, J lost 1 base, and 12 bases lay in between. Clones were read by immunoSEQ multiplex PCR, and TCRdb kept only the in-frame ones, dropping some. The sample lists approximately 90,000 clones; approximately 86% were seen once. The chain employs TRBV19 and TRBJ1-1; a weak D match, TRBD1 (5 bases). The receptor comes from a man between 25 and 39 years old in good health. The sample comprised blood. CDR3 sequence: CASSIEWGGKNTEAFF. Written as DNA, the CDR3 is TGTGCCAGTAGTATAGAATGGGGCGGCAAGAACACTGAAGCTTTCTTT.